This T cell receptor beta chain derives from a study of OX40 agonist ivuxolimab in advanced cancers. The wider study: An agonistic anti-OX40 (CD134) antibody, ivuxolimab, was used to treat the patients. A diagnosis of hepatocellular carcinoma, melanoma, renal cell or head and neck cancer was present in dose-escalation patients.

Germline V lookup: CDR1 MGHRA, CDR2 YSYEKL. With V trimmed by 5 bases and J by 6 bases, 14 bases remained unmatched. The CDR3 runs 16 residues. The method was immunoSEQ multiplex PCR; TCRdb's version includes in-frame clones alone and lacks a portion of them. The top ten hold more than 9.5% of the sample, which has under 100,000 clones, around 93% seen once. A remark on this clone: Its cognate antigen is unknown.

Points from the study as a whole: Expanded clones tended on average to be more numerous among CD8+ T cells than CD4+. Blood T cells, both CD4+ and CD8+, expanded clonally by week 6 at 0.1 to 3.0 mg/kg.

The sequencing here drew on CD4+ or CD8+ T cells sorted from blood, taken in a trial of the OX40 agonist ivuxolimab. The rearrangement uses TRBV4-1 and TRBJ2-7; TRBD1 matches at 9 bases. This receptor was identified in an adult with an advanced solid tumor such as melanoma, head and neck, liver or kidney cancer. CDR3 loop: CASSEYIGTGGGEQYF. The CDR3 region has the DNA TGCGCCAGCAGCGAGTATATCGGAACAGGGGGCGGCGAGCAGTACTTC.